This TCR beta chain was documented in a study of T cell repertoires in cytomegalovirus infection. Turning to the study itself: Evidence of both CMV infection and a matching HLA type came from public TCR beta signatures. Regarding the study as a whole: HLA-C-restricted CMV-specific TCR beta clonotypes were dominant in the ex vivo response.

In this sample, this clonotype turned up many times. Antigen: not known. V was pared by 5 bases and J by 7 bases, with 10 bases of the junction left unmatched. CDR3 length equals 13 residues. CDR1 is SQVTM and CDR2 is ANQGSEA in the germline V gene. One entry per CDR3 protein, called by TCRdb with MiXCR from the reads. The table records about 300,000 distinct CDR3 sequences, around 9.6% of them present only once. Sequenced material: PBMCs. V usage is TRBV29-1 and J usage is TRBJ1-2; the match to TRBD1 covers 7 bases. The clonotype comes from a human donor in good health (CMV status not recorded). Some clones in this sample may be carry-over from other donors' samples. The CDR3 sequence is CSVPGGQKGGYTF. The CDR3 region has the DNA TGCAGCGTTCCAGGGGGGCAAAAGGGTGGCTACACCTTC.